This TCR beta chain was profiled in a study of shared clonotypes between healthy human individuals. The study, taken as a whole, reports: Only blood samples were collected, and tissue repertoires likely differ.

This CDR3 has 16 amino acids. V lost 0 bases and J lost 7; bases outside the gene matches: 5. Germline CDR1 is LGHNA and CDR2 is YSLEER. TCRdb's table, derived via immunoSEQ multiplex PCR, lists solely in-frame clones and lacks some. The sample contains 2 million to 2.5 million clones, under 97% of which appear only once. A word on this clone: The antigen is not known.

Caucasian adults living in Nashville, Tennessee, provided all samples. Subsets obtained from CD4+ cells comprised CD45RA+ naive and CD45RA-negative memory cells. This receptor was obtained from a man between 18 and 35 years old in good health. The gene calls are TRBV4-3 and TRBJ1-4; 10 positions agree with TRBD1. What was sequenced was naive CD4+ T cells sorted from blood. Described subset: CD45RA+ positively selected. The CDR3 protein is CASSQEKGQGREKLFF. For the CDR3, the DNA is TGCGCCAGCAGCCAAGAGAAGGGACAGGGGCGTGAAAAACTGTTTTTT.